This TCR beta chain is drawn from a study of graft-versus-host responses after intestinal transplantation. Study at large: Each patient got anti-thymocyte globulin induction, then tacrolimus and steroids for approximately 3 years. The study's findings and limits: Recipient-marrow GvH clones were detected, some having first appeared in ileum or blood. Among circulating GvH clones, peak levels were associated with early post-transplant declines in HvG clones. Allograft clonal ratios (graft-versus-host to host-versus-graft) were high in patients who had graft-donor T cell macrochimerism.

There are 16 residues in the CDR3. Germline V gene data show CDR1 as SGHNT and CDR2 as YYREEE (reference sequence). V shed 0 bases and J shed 0 bases, with 12 bases lying between them. The data were produced by immunoSEQ multiplex PCR, yet TCRdb's version contains in-frame clones alone and is incomplete. This sample has about 94,000 clones; 90% to 95% occur once, and the top ten carry approximately 0.5%. Remarks on this clone: The antigen is not known.

Source: unstimulated CD8+ T cells sorted from spleen or lymph node cells, taken before intestinal transplant. The chain couples TRBV5-4 to TRBJ1-1; D is perhaps TRBD1 (5 bases). The sequence derives from a human donor who received an intestinal transplant. This CDR3 is CASSLGRQTMNTEAFF. CDR3 coding DNA: TGTGCCAGCAGCTTGGGGAGACAGACCATGAACACTGAAGCTTTCTTT.